This TCR beta chain derives from a study of cytomegalovirus exposure and HLA in healthy donors. The table lists this clone with a few counts. Germline V gives CDR1 KGHSH, CDR2 LQKENI. The CDR3 has 13 residues. V lost 0 bases and J lost 6, with 6 bases in between. Primers for the PCR totalled 60 Vbeta and 13 Jbeta. The data were produced by immunoSEQ multiplex PCR, yet TCRdb's version contains in-frame clones alone and is incomplete. The repertoire holds roughly 170,000 clones, with 84% as singletons. The sequence was obtained from a man younger than 30 in good health and CMV-seronegative. This chain uses TRBV18 with TRBJ1-5, with TRBD1 as a possible D gene (6 bases). What was sequenced was PBMCs. CDR3 sequence reads: CASSPPGGQPQHF. The CDR3 bases are TGTGCCAGCTCACCACCAGGGGGTCAGCCCCAGCATTTT.